This TCR beta chain was retrieved from a study of T cells in narcolepsy. For the study at large: Donors had narcolepsy type 1 or type 2, or were healthy controls.

Measured with immunoSEQ multiplex PCR; TCRdb has only the in-frame clones, and not every one. The sample has tens of thousands of clones, under 85% seen once. CDR1 and CDR2 from the germline V gene are SGHTA and FQGNSA. This CDR3 is 13 amino acids long. Trimming at V came to 5 bases and at J to 10 bases, leaving 6 bases not matched to a gene. Worth noting for this clone: What it recognizes is unknown.

General study results and limits: Healthy controls reportedly lacked the autoreactive clonotypes serially found in patients' blood.

Sequencing was carried out using CD45RA- memory CD4+ T cells from PBMCs. The clonotype originates from a human donor with narcolepsy. The chain uses TRBV7-2 and TRBJ1-1; TRBD1 matches at 11 bases. The CDR3 reads CASSGRTGGLAFF. CDR3 DNA: TGTGCCAGCAGCGGGCGGACAGGGGGCTTAGCTTTCTTT.